Following are 28 T cell receptor beta chains from one sample sequenced in a study of CD8+ T cells in alopecia areata. Extracted RNA was reverse transcribed into cDNA, the sequencing template. Method: immunoSEQ multiplex PCR; TCRdb's copy keeps in-frame clones and lacks some. This table has 120,000 to 150,000 clones, approximately 85% appearing once. Treatment reported: oral pan-JAK inhibitor, 5-10 mg twice daily. The starting material was CD8+ T cells sorted from blood, obtained at week 4, from a patient treated with tofacitinib. The receptors were gathered from a human donor with alopecia areata.

The rearrangement links TRBV27 to TRBJ2-1; D may be TRBD1 (5 bases). Germline values: CDR1 MNHEY, CDR2 SMNVEV (reference sequence). There are 12 residues in the CDR3. Trimming removed 2 bases from V and 10 bases from J, with 9 bases in between. DNA of the CDR3: TGTGCCAGCAGTTTAGGGGCAGAAGAGCAGTTCTTC. Its protein product is CASSLGAEEQFF.

The V gene is TRBV5-1, the J gene TRBJ1-1, with 10 bases lining up with TRBD1. V dropped 3 bases and J dropped 6; count of bases not matched to a gene: 17. Germline lookup yields CDR1 SGHRS and CDR2 YFSETQ. The CDR3 contains 18 residues. CDR3 residues: CASSSKGPGTGVRAEAFF. CDR3 nucleotides: TGCGCCAGCAGCTCAAAGGGTCCCGGGACAGGGGTGAGGGCTGAAGCTTTCTTT.

V usage is TRBV30 and J usage is TRBJ1-3; D not certain. Trimming removed 0 bases at V and 5 bases at J, with 11 bases between. The germline gives CDR1 GTSNPN, CDR2 SVGIG (reference sequence). The CDR3 runs 14 residues. CDR3 sequence reads: CAWSVPQGRNTIYF. The DNA of the CDR3 is TGTGCCTGGAGTGTACCGCAAGGAAGAAACACCATATATTTT.

A note on this clone: The sample has other DNA sequences that encode this CDR3 too. The J gene is TRBJ2-7, the V gene TRBV20-1; a weak D match, TRBD1 (5 bases). The CDR3 spans 11 residues. Trimming took off 6 bases at V and 3 bases at J, with 9 bases between the two ends. Looked up from germline, CDR1 is DFQATT and CDR2 is SNEGSKA (reference sequence). The CDR3 nucleotides are TGCAGTGCCCTTCAGGGCTACGAGCAGTACTTC. This codes for CSALQGYEQYF.

This clone was picked up a small number of times. CDR3 nucleotides: TGTGCCAGCAGTTATACCCGGACAGTGGCCACCGGGGAGCTGTTTTTT. Protein: CASSYTRTVATGELFF. The rearrangement links TRBV6-5 to TRBJ2-2; possible D gene TRBD1, 6 bases. From germline, CDR1 is MNHEY and CDR2 SVGAGI. Trimming left V 3 bases short and J 4 bases short, with 15 bases between. The CDR3 extends over 16 amino acids.

The chain recombines TRBV4-3 with TRBJ1-1; no clear D gene. The CDR3 is made up of 16 amino acids. Germline V lookup: CDR1 LGHNA, CDR2 YSLEER. Trimming stripped 0 bases from V and 2 bases from J, with 13 bases between. The chain's CDR3 is CASSQDVETLNTEAFF. The DNA of the CDR3 is TGCGCCAGCAGCCAAGATGTAGAGACCCTTAACACTGAAGCTTTCTTT.

The chain links TRBV27 to TRBJ2-7, with D possibly being TRBD1 (5 bases). The length of the CDR3 is 14 residues. The V gene's germline CDR1 is MNHEY and CDR2 SMNVEV (reference sequence). Deletions cut 5 bases from V and 1 base from J, with 12 bases between. The CDR3: CASSLTRESYEQYF. For the CDR3, the DNA is TGTGCCAGCAGTCTCACCAGGGAATCCTACGAGCAGTACTTC.

The chain carries TRBV7-9 and TRBJ2-1, with D tentatively TRBD1 or TRBD2 (5 bases each). V was pared by 4 bases and J by 0 bases, with 7 bases between. The germline CDR1 and CDR2 sequences are SEHNR and FQNEAQ (reference sequence). The CDR3 runs 14 residues. The CDR3, as DNA: TGTGCCAGCAGCTCGAGGGGCTCCTACAATGAGCAGTTCTTC. Amino acid sequence: CASSSRGSYNEQFF.

This clone turned up a few times. This specimen includes other DNA sequences encoding the same CDR3. The CDR3 reads CASSSGGDYNEQFF. Here the CDR3 DNA reads TGTGCCAGTAGTAGCGGGGGCGACTACAATGAGCAGTTCTTC. This sequence joins TRBV19 and TRBJ2-1, with D possibly being TRBD2 (7 bases). Deletions cut 4 bases from V and 3 bases from J, with 10 bases between. The germline V gene has CDR1 LNHDA and CDR2 SQIVND (reference sequence). The CDR3 covers 14 residues.

V and J are TRBV9 and TRBJ1-4; TRBD1 agrees at 7 bases. V shed 3 bases, J shed 7 bases, and the junction held 9 bases outside the gene matches. Germline V gene sequence: CDR1 SGDLS, CDR2 YYNGEE. This CDR3 has 15 residues. The CDR3 spells CASSAEGACGEKLFF. In DNA form, the CDR3 reads TGTGCCAGCAGCGCCGAGGGGGCATGTGGTGAAAAACTGTTTTTT.

A few counts support this clone. The CDR3 reads CASQYNRAAEAFF. The DNA of the CDR3 is TGTGCCAGCCAGTACAACAGGGCCGCTGAAGCTTTCTTT. The rearrangement links TRBV19 to TRBJ1-1; D may be TRBD1 (6 bases). Trimming cost V 9 bases and J 6 bases, with 17 bases left between them. Germline V gene data show CDR1 as LNHDA and CDR2 as SQIVND (reference sequence). The CDR3 sequence is 13 residues long.

This clone was recorded a few times. The chain carries TRBV4-3 and TRBJ2-1; no clear D. The CDR3 sequence is 14 residues long. In germline, CDR1 is LGHNA, CDR2 YSLEER. Trimming took 1 base from V and 6 from J, leaving 10 bases between them. In DNA, the CDR3 is TGCGCCAGCAGCCAAGGGGCACTTCTCAATGAGCAGTTCTTC. Encoded protein: CASSQGALLNEQFF.

This clone was seen once. This sequence joins TRBV27 and TRBJ2-5; 12 nucleotides agree with TRBD1. CDR1 and CDR2 (germline): MNHEY, SMNVEV (reference sequence). The CDR3 covers 16 residues. V shed 5 bases and J 4 bases; nucleotides not matched to a gene: 8. The CDR3 DNA is TGTGCCAGCAGTAGCGGGACAGGGGGCAGTTCAGAGACCCAGTACTTC. As protein: CASSSGTGGSSETQYF.

Worth noting for this clone: Within the sample, other DNA sequences also encode this same CDR3. The chain couples TRBV7-2 to TRBJ2-3; either TRBD1 or TRBD2 may supply D (5 bases each). Trimming shortened V by 5 bases and J by 2 bases, and 14 bases separated the two germline ends. The V gene's germline CDR1 is SGHTA and CDR2 FQGNSA. This CDR3 is 15 amino acids long. The CDR3 sequence: CASSPGTILTDTQYF. CDR3 in DNA: TGTGCCAGCAGCCCAGGGACGATTCTCACAGATACGCAGTATTTT.

The chain uses TRBV5-1 and TRBJ2-1, with D uncertain. CDR1 is SGHRS and CDR2 is YFSETQ in the germline V gene. Trimming pared 5 bases from V and 4 bases from J, leaving 10 bases between. The length of the CDR3 is 13 residues. The CDR3 nucleotides are TGCGCCAGCAGTCCAGCGCTATACAATGAGCAGTTCTTC. This sequence encodes CASSPALYNEQFF.

The rearrangement joins TRBV6-4 to TRBJ2-7, with a possible D match to TRBD2 (6 bases). The V end was cut by 7 bases, the J end by 2 bases, with 21 bases between. Germline lookup yields CDR1 MRHNA and CDR2 SNTAGT. This CDR3 region has 16 residues. As DNA, the CDR3 is TGTGCCAGCACTTATAGGGTGCTAGCGAGTCCCTACGAGCAGTACTTC. Protein: CASTYRVLASPYEQYF.

This chain uses TRBV4-1 with TRBJ2-3; 7 nucleotides align to TRBD1. The germline gives CDR1 MGHRA, CDR2 YSYEKL. There are 14 residues in the CDR3. J was trimmed by 6 bases and V by 4 bases; bases with no gene match: 7. For the CDR3, the DNA is TGCGCCAGCAGCCGCCCGACAGGGAAGGATACGCAGTATTTT. This sequence encodes CASSRPTGKDTQYF.

The J gene is TRBJ2-7, the V gene TRBV6-5; the D gene is possibly TRBD1 (6 bases). Between the trimmed V and J ends, which lost 2 bases and 6 bases, there was a span of 11 bases. CDR1 and CDR2 from the germline V gene are MNHEY and SVGAGI. The CDR3 is 13 residues long. The CDR3 protein is CASSYRGGREQYF. CDR3 DNA sequence: TGTGCCAGCAGTTACCGAGGGGGACGCGAGCAGTACTTC.

This chain's CDR3 is CASRERDTQPQHF. In nucleotides, the CDR3 is TGTGCCAGCAGAGAAAGGGACACTCAGCCCCAGCATTTT. This chain links TRBV27 with TRBJ1-5; maybe TRBD1 (6 bases). This CDR3 region has 13 residues. V was cut by 6 bases and J by 6 bases, with 12 bases left in between. From germline, CDR1 is MNHEY and CDR2 SMNVEV (reference sequence).

The V and J genes are TRBV10-2 and TRBJ1-2, with no clear D. Germline CDR1 and CDR2: WSHSY and SAAADI. CDR3 size: 15 residues. The V end lost 2 bases, the J end lost 4 bases, and 14 bases lay between the germline ends. CDR3 region: CASSEGIGMGYGYTF. CDR3 in DNA: TGCGCCAGCAGTGAGGGGATAGGGATGGGCTATGGCTACACCTTC.

The J gene is TRBJ2-7, the V gene TRBV9; TRBD2 matches at 9 bases. Per germline, CDR1 SGDLS and CDR2 YYNGEE. The CDR3 totals 13 residues. Trimming took 4 bases from V and 7 from J; bases not matched to a gene: 6. In nucleotides, the CDR3 is TGTGCCAGCAGCCCGGGGACTAGCTGGGAGCAGTACTTC. Its protein product is CASSPGTSWEQYF.

The chain has TRBV4-2 and TRBJ2-3; unclear D gene. This CDR3 spans 15 amino acids. V was trimmed by 0 bases and J by 3 bases, leaving 10 bases between them. Looked up from germline, CDR1 is LGHNA and CDR2 is YNFKEQ. This CDR3 is CASSQEWRRTDTQYF. The CDR3 DNA reads TGTGCCAGCAGCCAAGAATGGCGAAGGACAGATACGCAGTATTTT.

This clone came up a few times. The chain employs TRBV7-9 and TRBJ1-6; 7 bases match TRBD1. V lost 5 bases, J lost 4 bases, and 2 bases stayed unmatched. This CDR3 region has 14 residues. CDR1 and CDR2 (germline): SEHNR, FQNEAQ (reference sequence). The CDR3 DNA follows: TGTGCCAGCAGCCCGGGACAGTATAATTCACCCCTCCACTTT. This gives the protein CASSPGQYNSPLHF.

The chain joins TRBV7-3 to TRBJ2-3; 8 nucleotides align to TRBD1. The V gene end was trimmed by 1 base and the J gene end by 1 base; junction bases not matched to a gene: 7. The CDR3 totals 17 residues. CDR1 is SGHTA and CDR2 is FQGTGA in the germline V gene. Here the CDR3 reads CASSLRSTGEGTDTQYF. The CDR3 DNA sequence: TGTGCCAGCAGCTTAAGGTCGACAGGGGAGGGCACAGATACGCAGTATTTT.

The chain carries TRBV4-1 and TRBJ2-1, with D perhaps TRBD1 or TRBD2 (6 bases each). V lost 6 bases and J 8 bases, leaving 14 bases between the germline ends. Germline values: CDR1 MGHRA, CDR2 YSYEKL. The CDR3 loop spans 13 amino acids. CDR3 protein: CASSHYRGDEQFF. CDR3 sequence (DNA): TGCGCCAGCAGTCACTATAGGGGGGATGAGCAGTTCTTC.

This clone has a handful of counts. The V gene is TRBV14, the J gene TRBJ2-1, with a tentative D call TRBD1 (5 bases). Germline CDR1 reads SGHDN; CDR2 reads FVKESK. CDR3 size: 13 residues. V was trimmed by 0 bases and J by 9 bases, leaving 9 bases between them. CDR3 loop: CASSQDRGVEQFF. CDR3 in DNA: TGTGCCAGCAGCCAAGATAGGGGTGTTGAGCAGTTCTTC.

CDR3 sequence reads: CSVEGGAGPSSEQYF. The CDR3 DNA reads TGCAGCGTTGAAGGCGGGGCAGGGCCTTCTTCCGAGCAGTACTTC. This chain uses TRBV29-1 with TRBJ2-7; TRBD2 might be the D (6 bases). Looked up from germline, CDR1 is SQVTM and CDR2 is ANQGSEA. Between the trimmed V and J ends, which lost 1 base and 6 bases, there was a span of 19 bases. The CDR3 extends over 15 amino acids.

The gene calls are TRBV9 and TRBJ2-3; 8 bases align to TRBD1. Trimming at V came to 3 bases and at J to 3 bases, leaving 6 bases not matched to a gene. The germline V gene has CDR1 SGDLS and CDR2 YYNGEE. The CDR3 runs 15 residues. The CDR3 nucleotides are TGTGCCAGCAGCGAGACAGGGGTGTGGACAGATACGCAGTATTTT. Its protein product is CASSETGVWTDTQYF.